The entry below describes one TCR beta chain. It was during active infection that Seattle patients were enrolled and then longitudinally followed. These data originate in a study of blood T cell repertoires in COVID-19. The overall study: The samples span acute and convalescent COVID-19 from the United States, Italy and Spain. T cells, B-cell-depleted T cells, or PBMCs provided the cDNA or gDNA that served as material.

V was trimmed by 10 bases and J by 0 bases, leaving 18 bases between them. Germline V gene lookup returns CDR1 MDHEN and CDR2 SYDVKM. This CDR3 is built from 15 residues. Authors' data handling: Reference gene primers were amplified, and this amplification served to estimate nucleated cell counts. Libraries were prepared by immunoSEQ multiplex PCR; TCRdb keeps only in-frame clonotypes and omits some of them. From that table come the V and J calls and clone size; the DNA was used to work out D and trimming. This table holds 330,000 or so clones, approximately 89% found once. The sample consisted of peripheral blood. This chain links TRBV28 with TRBJ1-2, with D tentatively TRBD1 (5 bases). This clonotype was obtained from an older woman with COVID-19, enrolled during active disease. The CDR3, as DNA: TGTGCCACCCTGGGACCGGGAGACCCTAACTATGGCTACACCTTC. Protein product: CATLGPGDPNYGYTF.